This entry concerns a single TCR beta chain. Its antigen is not known. A junction end diverges from the germline sequence, so it may reflect a read error. The germline V gene encodes CDR1 PRHDT and CDR2 FYEKMQ (reference sequence). The CDR3 spans 14 residues. The sample originates from a study of post-analysis software for immune sequencing data. Across the study: Relapsing-remitting, secondary progressive and progressive-relapsing multiple sclerosis were all included among the disease courses. Findings of the study overall: Compared against controls, patients with multiple sclerosis displayed significantly lower normalized Chao1 diversity. Pronounced co-clustering by F measure was evident among identically batched samples. TRBV5-6, TRBV5-1 and TRBV20-1 belonged to a set of about five TRBV segments that were more frequent in patients than controls.

Each TCR beta cDNA library carried unique molecular identifiers. Approximately 550,000 cDNA molecules came from 1 to 10 million T cells. TCRdb re-called the PCR reads through MiXCR, storing one row per CDR3 protein. The sample comprises some 800,000 distinct CDR3 sequences, around 42% of which are singletons, and approximately 4.4% rests with the top ten. V and J are TRBV13 and TRBJ1-2, with D unclear. The sequenced material came from blood. This TCR was sampled from a girl between 5 and 17 years old with multiple sclerosis. The DNA for the CDR3 is TGTGCCAGCAGCCCCAGACTTGGGAGGGATGGCTGCACCTTC. Protein product: CASSPRLGRDGCTF.